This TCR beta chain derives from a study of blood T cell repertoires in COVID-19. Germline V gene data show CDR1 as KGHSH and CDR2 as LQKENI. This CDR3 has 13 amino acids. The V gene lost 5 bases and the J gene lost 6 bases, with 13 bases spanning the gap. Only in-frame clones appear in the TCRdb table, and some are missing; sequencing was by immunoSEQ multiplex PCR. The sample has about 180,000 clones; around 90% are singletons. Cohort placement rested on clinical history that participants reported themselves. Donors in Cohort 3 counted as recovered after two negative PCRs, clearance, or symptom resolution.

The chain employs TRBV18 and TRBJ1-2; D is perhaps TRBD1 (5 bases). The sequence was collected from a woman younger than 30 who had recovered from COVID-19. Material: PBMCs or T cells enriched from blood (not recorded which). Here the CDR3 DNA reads TGTGCCAGCTCAAATCTAGGGGTGAATGGCTACACCTTC. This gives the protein CASSNLGVNGYTF.